The source of this T cell receptor (beta chain) is a study of T-cell reconstitution after alpha-beta-depleted transplantation in children. Study conclusions and caveats: Reportedly, roughly two months post-transplant, alpha-beta T cells arose from several hundred expanded graft clones.

V lost 2 bases and J 0 bases, leaving 11 bases between the germline ends. The CDR3 runs to 15 residues. Germline lookup yields CDR1 SGHRS and CDR2 YFSETQ. At least ten counts were recorded for this clonotype. Antigen unknown. Unique molecular identifiers were built into the TCRbeta library. One entry per CDR3 protein results from TCRdb running MiXCR on the PCR reads. The sample yields 150,000 to 200,000 distinct CDR3 sequences, approximately 6.8% seen once. The TCR was taken from a girl under three years old with combined immunodeficiency, due to receive a stem cell transplant. The material sequenced was PBMCs, taken before TCRalphabeta/CD19-depleted stem cell transplant. This rearrangement joins TRBV5-1 to TRBJ1-1, with a tentative D call TRBD1 (6 bases). CDR3 bases: TGCGCCAGCAGCTTCGTAGGGGACATGAACACTGAAGCTTTCTTT. It yields the protein CASSFVGDMNTEAFF.